The T cell receptor beta chain under discussion was sequenced for a study of T cell repertoires in cytomegalovirus infection. The CDR3 runs to 15 residues. V dropped 5 bases and J dropped 2 bases, with 13 bases sitting between them. Germline V gene data show CDR1 as SEHNR and CDR2 as FQNEAQ (reference sequence). As to this clonotype: Antigen unknown.

Whole-study findings and limits: Adding up the frequency of public TCR beta families identified people who carried CMV plus the relevant HLA.

TCRdb used MiXCR to reprocess the reads, holding one entry per CDR3 protein. This table has under 200,000 distinct CDR3 sequences, 8% to 10% appearing once. The rearrangement uses TRBV7-9 and TRBJ1-3; D is uncertain. Sequenced input: PBMCs. The receptor was derived from a human donor in good health (CMV status not recorded). Some clones in this sample may be carry-over from other donors' samples. This CDR3 reads CASSQHFGAGNTIYF. In DNA form, the CDR3 reads TGTGCCAGCAGCCAACACTTCGGGGCTGGAAACACCATATATTTT.